Listed below are T cell receptor beta chains from one sample, sequenced in a study of T-cell reconstitution after alpha-beta-depleted transplantation in children. A single record per CDR3 protein comes from TCRdb applying MiXCR to the PCR reads. The data show roughly 500,000 distinct CDR3 sequences, under 15% seen once. The sequenced sample was PBMCs from the stem cell graft donor, obtained from the stem cell graft. The receptors were sampled from a human donor who donated a stem cell graft to a child with combined immunodeficiency. The CDR3 runs from the conserved cysteine through the conserved F or W. The D gene is left open where the match is weak. Expanded clones get a size class; other rows say once, few or many, or leave the size out.

v_gene: TRBV9
abundance: NA
j_gene: TRBJ2-7
len: 15
d_gene: NA
CDR3nt: TGTGCCAGCAGCGTAGACGGGACGGCCTTCTACGAGCAGTACTTC
CDR3aa: CASSVDGTAFYEQYF

v_gene: TRBV6-2/TRBV6-3
abundance: many
j_gene: TRBJ2-1
len: 17
d_gene: TRBD2
CDR3nt: TGTGCCAGCAGTTACTTGGCTAGCGGAGTGGGCTACAATGAGCAGTTCTTC
CDR3aa: CASSYLASGVGYNEQFF

v_gene: TRBV7-8
abundance: NA
j_gene: TRBJ2-5
len: 20
d_gene: TRBD2
CDR3nt: TGTGCCAGCAGCTTATTGTTGTGGGGACTAGCGGGGGGGATAAAAGAGACCCAGTACTTC
CDR3aa: CASSLLLWGLAGGIKETQYF

v_gene: TRBV27
abundance: few
j_gene: TRBJ2-2
len: 16
d_gene: NA
CDR3nt: TGTGCCAGCAGTTTTCATCCGGACAGGAACACCGGGGAGCTGTTTTTT
CDR3aa: CASSFHPDRNTGELFF

v_gene: TRBV12-3/TRBV12-4
abundance: NA
j_gene: TRBJ2-7
len: 19
d_gene: NA
CDR3nt: TGTGCCAGCTGTACCCTTGACAGGGGGCTGGCTAGCGGGAGGTACGAGCAGTACTTC
CDR3aa: CASCTLDRGLASGRYEQYF

v_gene: TRBV30
abundance: NA
j_gene: TRBJ2-1
len: 13
d_gene: NA
CDR3nt: TGTGCCTGGGAGTCTCAGAGGTACAATGAGCAGTTCTTC
CDR3aa: CAWESQRYNEQFF

v_gene: TRBV7-3
abundance: many
j_gene: TRBJ2-1
len: 15
d_gene: TRBD2
CDR3nt: TGTGCCAGCAGCTTTTCTGCGGGAGCCCACAATGAGCAGTTCTTC
CDR3aa: CASSFSAGAHNEQFF

v_gene: TRBV29-1
abundance: NA
j_gene: TRBJ2-1
len: 14
d_gene: NA
CDR3nt: TGCAGCGTTGAGGGGGTACAGGGCTCGAATGAGCAGTTCTTC
CDR3aa: CSVEGVQGSNEQFF

v_gene: TRBV6-2/TRBV6-3
abundance: NA
j_gene: TRBJ2-7
len: 15
d_gene: NA
CDR3nt: TGTGCCAGCAGTGATCCCGCTGGGCCCTCCTACGAGCAGTACTTC
CDR3aa: CASSDPAGPSYEQYF

v_gene: TRBV4-3
abundance: few
j_gene: TRBJ2-1
len: 17
d_gene: NA
CDR3nt: TGCGCCAGCAGCCAAGATCTGGGAACAGGGAAGTACAATGAGCAGTTCTTC
CDR3aa: CASSQDLGTGKYNEQFF

v_gene: TRBV11-2
abundance: NA
j_gene: TRBJ2-1
len: 13
d_gene: TRBD2
CDR3nt: TGTGCCAGCACACTAGCGTACTACAATGAGCAGTTCTTC
CDR3aa: CASTLAYYNEQFF

v_gene: TRBV12-3/TRBV12-4
abundance: few
j_gene: TRBJ2-5
len: 14
d_gene: TRBD2
CDR3nt: TGTGCCAGCAACCCAGGGAGGGCCGGGGAGACCCAGTACTTC
CDR3aa: CASNPGRAGETQYF

v_gene: TRBV7-3
abundance: NA
j_gene: TRBJ2-4
len: 15
d_gene: TRBD2
CDR3nt: TGTGCCAGCAGCTTAAGTAGCGGGCTACCAAACATTCAGTACTTC
CDR3aa: CASSLSSGLPNIQYF

v_gene: TRBV6-2/TRBV6-3
abundance: NA
j_gene: TRBJ2-2
len: 17
d_gene: TRBD2
CDR3nt: TGTGCCAGCAGTTACTCCCCGACTAGCTCGAACACCGGGGAGCTGTTTTTT
CDR3aa: CASSYSPTSSNTGELFF

v_gene: TRBV13
abundance: NA
j_gene: TRBJ2-7
len: 15
d_gene: NA
CDR3nt: TGTGCCAGCAGTAACACCCAGGGAGCCGCCTACGAGCAGTACTTC
CDR3aa: CASSNTQGAAYEQYF

v_gene: TRBV7-7
abundance: NA
j_gene: TRBJ2-7
len: 19
d_gene: TRBD2
CDR3nt: TGTGCCAGCAGCAAACCGGGACTAGCGGGAGGGCCTAGGTACCACGAGCAGTACTTC
CDR3aa: CASSKPGLAGGPRYHEQYF

v_gene: TRBV19
abundance: NA
j_gene: TRBJ2-1
len: 11
d_gene: NA
CDR3nt: TGTGCCAGTGCAGAACGGGATGAGCAGTTCTTC
CDR3aa: CASAERDEQFF

v_gene: TRBV4-3
abundance: NA
j_gene: TRBJ2-7
len: 15
d_gene: NA
CDR3nt: TGCGCCAGCAGCCAAGAAGAGGCGACACCGTACGAGCAGTACTTC
CDR3aa: CASSQEEATPYEQYF

v_gene: TRBV20-1
abundance: NA
j_gene: TRBJ2-7
len: 12
d_gene: NA
CDR3nt: TGCAGTGCTAGCCAGACTAGTTACGAGCAGTACTTC
CDR3aa: CSASQTSYEQYF

v_gene: TRBV27
abundance: few
j_gene: TRBJ1-2
len: 15
d_gene: NA
CDR3nt: TGTGCCAGCAGTTACTCGGCGAACGGAGGTTATGGCTACACCTTC
CDR3aa: CASSYSANGGYGYTF

v_gene: TRBV6-5
abundance: few
j_gene: TRBJ2-3
len: 17
d_gene: TRBD2
CDR3nt: TGTGCCAGCAGTTACCCCCGGGGGGGAAGAGACACAGATACGCAGTATTTT
CDR3aa: CASSYPRGGRDTDTQYF

v_gene: TRBV20-1
abundance: many
j_gene: TRBJ2-1
len: 14
d_gene: NA
CDR3nt: TGCAGTGCTCACGGCGGAGTCTTCTACAATGAGCAGTTCTTC
CDR3aa: CSAHGGVFYNEQFF

v_gene: TRBV9
abundance: NA
j_gene: TRBJ2-3
len: 15
d_gene: NA
CDR3nt: TGTGCCAGCAGCTCGTCGGGGCTCCTCACAGATACGCAGTATTTT
CDR3aa: CASSSSGLLTDTQYF